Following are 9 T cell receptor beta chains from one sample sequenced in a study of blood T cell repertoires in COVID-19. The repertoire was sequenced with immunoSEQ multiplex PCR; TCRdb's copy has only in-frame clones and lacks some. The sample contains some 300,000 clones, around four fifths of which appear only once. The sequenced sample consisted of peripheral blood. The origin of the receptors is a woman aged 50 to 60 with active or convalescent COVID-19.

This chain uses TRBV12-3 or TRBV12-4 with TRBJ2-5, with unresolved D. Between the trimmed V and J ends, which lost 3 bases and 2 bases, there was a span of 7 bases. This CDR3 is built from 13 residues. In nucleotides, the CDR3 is TGTGCCAGCAGTTTCCCCGGTCAAGAGACCCAGTACTTC. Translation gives CASSFPGQETQYF.

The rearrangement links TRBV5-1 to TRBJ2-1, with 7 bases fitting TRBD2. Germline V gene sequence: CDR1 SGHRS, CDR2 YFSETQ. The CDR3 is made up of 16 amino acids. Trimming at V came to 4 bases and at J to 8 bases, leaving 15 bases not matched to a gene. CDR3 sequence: CASSAAGVPTPDEQFF. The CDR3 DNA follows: TGCGCCAGCAGCGCCGCGGGAGTCCCGACCCCTGATGAGCAGTTCTTC.

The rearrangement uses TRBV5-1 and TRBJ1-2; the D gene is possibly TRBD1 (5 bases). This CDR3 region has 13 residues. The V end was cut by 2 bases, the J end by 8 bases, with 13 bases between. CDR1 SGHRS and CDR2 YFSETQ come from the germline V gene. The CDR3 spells CASSLDSIPGYTF. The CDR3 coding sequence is TGCGCCAGCAGCTTAGACAGTATTCCAGGCTACACCTTC.

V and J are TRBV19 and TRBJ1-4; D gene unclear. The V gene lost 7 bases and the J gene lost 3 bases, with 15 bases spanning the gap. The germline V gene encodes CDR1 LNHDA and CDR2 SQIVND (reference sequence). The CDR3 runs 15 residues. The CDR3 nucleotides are TGTGCCAGTACCCCCGAGGAAGGAGCTAATGAAAAACTGTTTTTT. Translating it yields CASTPEEGANEKLFF. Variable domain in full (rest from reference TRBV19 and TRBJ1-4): DGGITQSPKYLFRKEGQNVTLSCEQNLNHDAMYWYRQDPGQGLRLIYYSQIVNDFQKGDIAEGYSVSREKKESFPLTVTSAQKNPTAFYLCASTPEEGANEKLFFGSGTQLSVL.

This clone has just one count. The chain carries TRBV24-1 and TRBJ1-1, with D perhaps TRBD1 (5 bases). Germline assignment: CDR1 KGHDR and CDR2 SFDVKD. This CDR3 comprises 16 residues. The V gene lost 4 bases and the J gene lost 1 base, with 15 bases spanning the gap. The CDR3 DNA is TGTGCCACCAGTGACCAGATTAGGGGTAGGAACACTGAAGCTTTCTTT. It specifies CATSDQIRGRNTEAFF.

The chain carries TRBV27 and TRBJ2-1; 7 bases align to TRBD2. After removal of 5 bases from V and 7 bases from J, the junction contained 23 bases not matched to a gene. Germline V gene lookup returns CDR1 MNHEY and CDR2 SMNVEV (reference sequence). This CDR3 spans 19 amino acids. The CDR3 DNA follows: TGTGCCAGCAGTCGGAAAGGACCCAGCGGCGGGAGTATTTGGAATGAGCAGTTCTTC. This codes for CASSRKGPSGGSIWNEQFF.

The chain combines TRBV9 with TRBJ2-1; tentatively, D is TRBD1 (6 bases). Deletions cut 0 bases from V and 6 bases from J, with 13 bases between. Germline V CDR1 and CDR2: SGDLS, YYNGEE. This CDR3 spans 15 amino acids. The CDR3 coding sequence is TGTGCCAGCAGCGTAGGTGGGGGCTCGAGCAATGAGCAGTTCTTC. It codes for CASSVGGGSSNEQFF.

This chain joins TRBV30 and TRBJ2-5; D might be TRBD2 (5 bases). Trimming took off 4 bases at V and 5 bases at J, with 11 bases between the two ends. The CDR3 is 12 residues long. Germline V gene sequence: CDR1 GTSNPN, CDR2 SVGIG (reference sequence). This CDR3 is CAWTYGEETQYF. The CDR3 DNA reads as TGTGCCTGGACATACGGGGAGGAGACCCAGTACTTC.

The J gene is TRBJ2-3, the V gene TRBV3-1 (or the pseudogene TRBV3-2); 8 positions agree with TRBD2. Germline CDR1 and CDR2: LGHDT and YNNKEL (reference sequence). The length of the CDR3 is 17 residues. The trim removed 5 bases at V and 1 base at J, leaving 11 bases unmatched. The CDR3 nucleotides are TGTGCCAGCAGCGAAGTCTTGGGAGCGGGAGGCACAGATACGCAGTATTTT. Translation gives CASSEVLGAGGTDTQYF.